This entry lists 27 T cell receptor beta chains sequenced from one sample in a study of cytomegalovirus exposure and HLA in healthy donors. Both 60 Vbeta primers and 13 Jbeta primers went into the PCR. Assay: immunoSEQ multiplex PCR; the TCRdb copy retains only in-frame clones and omits some. The sample contains about 130,000 clones, roughly 75% of which appear only once. What was sequenced was PBMCs. The receptors shown here come from a young man in good health and CMV-seronegative.

This clone has only a few counts. V gene TRBV4-1 combines with J gene TRBJ2-7; 9 bases are shared with TRBD1. The CDR3 contains 16 residues. V dropped 4 bases and J dropped 3; count of bases not matched to a gene: 10. Germline V gene sequence: CDR1 MGHRA, CDR2 YSYEKL. The CDR3: CASSPISGTGFYEQYF. In nucleotides, the CDR3 is TGCGCCAGCAGCCCAATATCCGGGACAGGGTTCTACGAGCAGTACTTC.

The J gene is TRBJ2-5, the V gene TRBV18; D might be TRBD1 (5 bases). The CDR3 spans 15 residues. Germline CDR1 is KGHSH and CDR2 is LQKENI. Trimming cost V 4 bases and J 0 bases, with 12 bases left between them. The CDR3 sequence is CASSQGLSYQETQYF. In DNA form, the CDR3 reads TGTGCCAGCTCACAGGGGTTGTCGTACCAAGAGACCCAGTACTTC.

The chain is built from TRBV6-4 and TRBJ1-1; D possibly corresponds to TRBD1 (6 bases). Germline V gives CDR1 MRHNA, CDR2 SNTAGT. CDR3 length: 13 amino acids. V was shortened by 5 bases and J by 5 bases, with 12 bases between the two germline ends. The DNA for the CDR3 is TGTGCCAGCAGTTATAGGGGGGGAACTGAAGCTTTCTTT. Protein sequence: CASSYRGGTEAFF.

The CDR3 is CASSPFHEQYF. The CDR3 DNA sequence: TGTGCCAGCAGTCCTTTCCACGAGCAGTACTTC. This rearrangement joins TRBV28 to TRBJ2-7; D ambiguous. The CDR3 has 11 amino acids. V dropped 5 bases and J dropped 5 bases, with 7 bases sitting between them. CDR1 and CDR2 from the germline V gene are MDHEN and SYDVKM.

In this sample, this clone turned up a few times. V and J are TRBV5-6 and TRBJ1-4; 9 nucleotides agree with TRBD1. The V and J ends lost 4 bases and 12 bases, in that order; junction bases with no gene match: 7. This CDR3 region has 13 residues. The germline V gene encodes CDR1 SGHDT and CDR2 YYEEEE. CDR3 loop: CASSRRDREELFF. The CDR3 DNA reads TGTGCCAGCAGCCGCCGGGACAGGGAGGAACTGTTTTTT.

This chain links TRBV7-2 with TRBJ2-7; 7 nucleotides align to TRBD2. J gave up 6 bases and V 5 bases, and 10 bases lay outside the gene matches. The germline gives CDR1 SGHTA, CDR2 FQGNSA. CDR3 length: 14 amino acids. CDR3 nucleotides: TGTGCCAGCAGCCCCCGGTGGGGGGAGGGCGAGCAGTACTTC. Protein: CASSPRWGEGEQYF. The whole variable domain, filled in from reference TRBV7-2 and TRBJ2-7, reads GAGVSQSPSNKVTEKGKDVELRCDPISGHTALYWYRQSLGQGLEFLIYFQGNSAPDKSGLPSDRFSAERTGGSVSTLTIQRTQQEDSAVYLCASSPRWGEGEQYFGPGTRLTVT.

This sequence joins TRBV5-1 and TRBJ2-7; TRBD1 matches 7 bases. Germline CDR1 reads SGHRS; CDR2 reads YFSETQ. The CDR3 length is 16 residues. Losses at the gene ends were 4 bases for V and 4 bases for J; bases not matched to a gene: 14. CDR3 loop: CASSKGQRDYMYEQYF. CDR3 coding DNA: TGCGCCAGCAGCAAGGGACAGAGAGACTACATGTACGAGCAGTACTTC.

The chain couples TRBV28 to TRBJ1-5, with 7 bases aligning to TRBD1. This CDR3 has 15 amino acids. Trimming at V came to 4 bases and at J to 0 bases, leaving 3 bases not matched to a gene. Germline lookup yields CDR1 MDHEN and CDR2 SYDVKM. The chain's CDR3 is CASSSGQYSNQPQHF. The CDR3 DNA follows: TGTGCCAGCAGTTCGGGACAGTATAGCAATCAGCCCCAGCATTTT.

The J gene is TRBJ2-6, the V gene TRBV7-8; TRBD1 agrees at 9 bases. V shed 5 bases, J shed 0 bases, and the junction held 8 bases outside the gene matches. The CDR3 runs to 18 residues. CDR1 SGHVS and CDR2 FQNEAQ come from the germline V gene. In nucleotides, the CDR3 is TGTGCCAGCAGCCGCCGGGACAGGGCAACCTCTGGGGCCAACGTCCTGACTTTC. It is translated as CASSRRDRATSGANVLTF.

This clone occurred once. CDR3 protein: CASSQTLQGAGTGELFF. CDR3 sequence (DNA): TGTGCCAGCAGCCAAACCTTACAGGGGGCGGGCACCGGGGAGCTGTTTTTT. V and J are TRBV7-6 and TRBJ2-2, with 9 nucleotides matching TRBD1. Germline V gene data show CDR1 as SGHVS and CDR2 as FNYEAQ. Trimming took 5 bases from V and 4 from J; bases not matched to a gene: 11. The CDR3 loop spans 17 amino acids.

This clone appeared a few times. The J gene is TRBJ2-1, the V gene TRBV6-4, with 9 nucleotides matching TRBD2. This CDR3 is built from 19 residues. CDR1 and CDR2 (germline): MRHNA, SNTAGT. With V trimmed by 0 bases and J by 0 bases, 9 bases remained unmatched. CDR3 region: CASSDSPVLSGSSYNEQFF. DNA of the CDR3: TGTGCCAGCAGTGACTCTCCCGTACTTAGCGGGAGCTCCTACAATGAGCAGTTCTTC.

A remark on this clone: The identical CDR3 is also encoded by other nucleotide sequences in the sample. The rearrangement joins TRBV19 to TRBJ1-5; weak D call: TRBD1 (6 bases). The length of the CDR3 is 14 residues. Germline CDR1 is LNHDA and CDR2 is SQIVND (reference sequence). V was trimmed by 7 bases and J by 7 bases, leaving 17 bases between them. CDR3 nucleotide sequence: TGTGCCAGTACCCCTGGGGGGGCTACCCAGCCCCAGCATTTT. Amino acids: CASTPGGATQPQHF.

The chain joins TRBV5-5 to TRBJ1-2; TRBD1 is a possible D gene (5 bases). The length of the CDR3 is 15 residues. The germline gives CDR1 SGHKS, CDR2 YYEKEE (reference sequence). V lost 0 bases to trimming and J lost 4 bases, with 13 bases between them. CDR3 residues: CASSLEGRALYGYTF. As DNA, the CDR3 is TGTGCCAGCAGCTTGGAGGGCAGGGCCCTCTATGGCTACACCTTC. The full variable domain, in which reference TRBV5-5 and TRBJ1-2 provide the parts outside the CDR3, is DAGVTQSPTHLIKTRGQQVTLRCSPISGHKSVSWYQQVLGQGPQFIFQYYEKEERGRGNFPDRFSARQFPNYSSELNVNALLLGDSALYLCASSLEGRALYGYTFGSGTRLTVV.

The V and J genes are TRBV19 and TRBJ2-3; 7 bases line up with TRBD2. The CDR3 has 16 amino acids. Germline-derived CDR1 and CDR2 are LNHDA and SQIVND (reference sequence). After removal of 1 base from V and 3 bases from J, the junction contained 7 bases not matched to a gene. Here the CDR3 reads CASSIVGGSGTDTQYF. The CDR3 nucleotides read TGTGCCAGTAGTATAGTGGGCGGGAGTGGTACAGATACGCAGTATTTT.

The chain has TRBV30 and TRBJ1-1; D gene uncertain. The V and J ends lost 0 bases and 1 base respectively, with 6 bases between them. CDR3 length: 13 residues. Germline V gene data show CDR1 as GTSNPN and CDR2 as SVGIG (reference sequence). Here the CDR3 reads CAWSVLRNTEAFF. The CDR3 nucleotides are TGTGCCTGGAGTGTTCTCAGGAACACTGAAGCTTTCTTT.

This clone was detected only once. This rearrangement joins TRBV28 to TRBJ2-3, with 7 bases fitting TRBD1. The trim removed 0 bases at V and 2 bases at J, leaving 5 bases unmatched. CDR1 MDHEN and CDR2 SYDVKM come from the germline V gene. The CDR3 sequence is 16 residues long. The CDR3 coding sequence is TGTGCCAGCAGTTTATGGAGGGGGCGCTTCACAGATACGCAGTATTTT. Protein: CASSLWRGRFTDTQYF.

The rearrangement links TRBV5-6 to TRBJ1-1; a possible D gene is TRBD1 (6 bases). This CDR3 has 14 amino acids. Per the germline V gene, CDR1 is SGHDT and CDR2 is YYEEEE. V was cut by 2 bases and J by 3 bases, with 11 bases left in between. The CDR3 DNA is TGTGCCAGCAGCTTACAGGGTCTGTACACTGAAGCTTTCTTT. This sequence encodes CASSLQGLYTEAFF.

The chain joins TRBV6-1 to TRBJ1-3, with 7 bases aligning to TRBD1. V was clipped by 2 bases and J by 0 bases; unmatched bases: 7. The CDR3 totals 17 residues. Germline CDR1 and CDR2: MNHNS and SASEGT. DNA for the CDR3: TGTGCCAGCAGTGAATCGCAGGGGGGCATCTCTGGAAACACCATATATTTT. It translates to CASSESQGGISGNTIYF.

This chain joins TRBV7-8 and TRBJ2-5; D perhaps matches TRBD1 (5 bases). V lost 1 base and J lost 3, with 9 bases in between. The CDR3 sequence is 14 residues long. Germline CDR1 and CDR2: SGHVS and FQNEAQ. The DNA of the CDR3 is TGTGCCAGCAGCTTAGTCGCAGGGAAAGAGACCCAGTACTTC. It translates to CASSLVAGKETQYF.

With regard to this clone: One end of the junction does not line up with germline, which may come from a read error. The CDR3 region is CASSQDSQGAETQYF. CDR3 bases: TGCGCCAGCAGCCAAGATTCGCAGGGGGCAGAAACGCAGTATTTT. V and J are TRBV4-1 and TRBJ2-3; 8 bases line up with TRBD1. Germline CDR1 MGHRA, CDR2 YSYEKL. This CDR3 spans 15 amino acids.

The rearrangement uses TRBV7-2 and TRBJ1-5; D possibly corresponds to TRBD1 (6 bases). V was clipped by 1 base and J by 7 bases, with 11 bases between them. Germline V lookup: CDR1 SGHTA, CDR2 FQGNSA. The CDR3 is made up of 14 amino acids. The CDR3: CASSLDRAGQPQHF. The CDR3 DNA is TGTGCCAGCAGCTTAGACAGGGCCGGGCAGCCCCAGCATTTT.

The rearrangement links TRBV30 to TRBJ2-1; 8 bases align to TRBD2. J gave up 1 base and V 1 base, and 15 bases lay outside the gene matches. Germline CDR1 is GTSNPN and CDR2 is SVGIG (reference sequence). The CDR3 has 19 residues. For the CDR3, the DNA is TGTGCCTGGAGTGCTTCCGGGACTAGGGGGACCAAGTCCTACAATGAGCAGTTCTTC. It codes for CAWSASGTRGTKSYNEQFF.

The genes are TRBV6-5 and TRBJ1-4; 7 nucleotides match TRBD1. V shed 1 base and J 8 bases; nucleotides not matched to a gene: 7. This CDR3 is 15 amino acids long. The germline gives CDR1 MNHEY, CDR2 SVGAGI. CDR3 coding DNA: TGTGCCAGCAGTTACTTCGGGACAGATCGCGAAAAACTGTTTTTT. This translates into CASSYFGTDREKLFF.

The chain carries TRBV27 and TRBJ2-5, with D maybe TRBD1 (5 bases). This CDR3 has 12 amino acids. CDR1 and CDR2 (germline): MNHEY, SMNVEV (reference sequence). The germline V and J ends were trimmed by 6 bases and 9 bases, with 14 bases remaining between them. CDR3 protein: CASSSTGAAQYF. CDR3 DNA: TGTGCCAGCAGCTCAACTGGGGCGGCCCAGTACTTC.

The rearrangement uses TRBV10-1 and TRBJ2-5; TRBD1 is a possible D gene (5 bases). The better agreement between TRBJ2-7 and the DNA end casts doubt on the J call. This CDR3 is built from 14 residues. Germline assignment: CDR1 WNHNN and CDR2 SYGVQD (reference sequence). The DNA for the CDR3 is TGCGCCAGCACCCCCGAGACAGCCTCCTACGAGCAGTACTTC. It encodes CASTPETASYEQYF.

The chain is built from TRBV7-9 and TRBJ1-1; maybe TRBD1 (6 bases). Per the germline V gene, CDR1 is SEHNR and CDR2 is FQNEAQ (reference sequence). V dropped 3 bases and J dropped 6 bases, with 11 bases sitting between them. The CDR3 is made up of 13 amino acids. Here the CDR3 reads CASSLGARAEAFF. CDR3 in DNA: TGTGCCAGCAGCTTGGGGGCGAGGGCTGAAGCTTTCTTT.

V and J are TRBV5-1 and TRBJ2-3; perhaps TRBD1 as D (5 bases). The CDR3 covers 14 residues. Germline CDR1 SGHRS, CDR2 YFSETQ. V lost 2 bases and J lost 0, with 7 bases in between. CDR3 bases: TGCGCCAGCAGCTTACAGGAAAGCACAGATACGCAGTATTTT. Its protein product is CASSLQESTDTQYF.